The sequence of this T cell receptor beta chain was determined in a study of cytomegalovirus exposure and HLA in healthy donors. Whole-study findings and limits: In an earlier analysis, productive rearrangement rates for most beta V segments clustered near 87% or 30%. The availability of immune exposure information extended only to CMV serostatus.

V was pared by 6 bases and J by 3 bases, with 3 bases of the junction left unmatched. Per germline, CDR1 MDHEN and CDR2 SYDVKM. CDR3 length: 13 amino acids. Donors consisted of healthy bone marrow donors. As for this clone: Antigen unknown.

The study ran its PCR with 60 Vbeta and 13 Jbeta primers. Clones were read by immunoSEQ multiplex PCR, and TCRdb kept only the in-frame ones, dropping some. The table lists around 100,000 clones, roughly 78% of them singletons. The genes are TRBV28 and TRBJ2-5; 8 bases agree with TRBD1. The receptor was derived from a male donor in good health and CMV-seropositive. Sequencing was carried out using PBMCs. CDR3 bases: TGTGCCAGCAGATCGGGACAGGAAGAGACCCAGTACTTC. The encoded protein is CASRSGQEETQYF.